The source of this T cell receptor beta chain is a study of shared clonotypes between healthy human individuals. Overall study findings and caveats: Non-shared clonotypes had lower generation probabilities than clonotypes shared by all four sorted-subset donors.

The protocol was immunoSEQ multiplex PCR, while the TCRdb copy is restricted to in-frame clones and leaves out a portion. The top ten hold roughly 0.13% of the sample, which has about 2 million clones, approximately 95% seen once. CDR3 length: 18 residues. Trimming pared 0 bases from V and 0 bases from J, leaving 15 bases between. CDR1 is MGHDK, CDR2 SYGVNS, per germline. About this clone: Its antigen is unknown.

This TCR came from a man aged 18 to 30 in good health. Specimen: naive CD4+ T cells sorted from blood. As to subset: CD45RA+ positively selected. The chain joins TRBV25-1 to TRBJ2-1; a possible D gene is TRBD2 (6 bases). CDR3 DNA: TGTGCCAGCAGTGAATATGGCGGGGTGAGGGGCTCCTACAATGAGCAGTTCTTC. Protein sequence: CASSEYGGVRGSYNEQFF. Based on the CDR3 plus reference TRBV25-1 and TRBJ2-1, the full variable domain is EADIYQTPRYLVIGTGKKITLECSQTMGHDKMYWYQQDPGMELHLIHYSYGVNSTEKGDLSSESTVSRIRTEHFPLTLESARPSHTSQYLCASSEYGGVRGSYNEQFFGPGTRLTVL.